A selection of T cell receptor beta chains follows, all from one sample in a study of CD8+ T cells in alopecia areata. Generated by immunoSEQ multiplex PCR, the TCRdb table keeps only in-frame clones and is missing some. The data hold some 88,000 clones, with around 40% observed a single time. Sequencing was performed on CD8+ T cells sorted from blood, taken at week 24, from a patient treated with tofacitinib. Receptors originate from a human donor with alopecia areata. The CDR3 runs from the conserved cysteine through the conserved F or W.

v_gene: TRBV5-1; j_gene: TRBJ2-7; CDR3aa: CASSLSGALSYEQYF
v_gene: TRBV5-4; j_gene: TRBJ2-7; CDR3aa: CASSFSGRGEQYF
v_gene: TRBV27; j_gene: TRBJ2-3; CDR3aa: CASSPPKRSGEYWGTDTQYF
v_gene: TRBV9; j_gene: TRBJ2-1; CDR3aa: CASSVVEGDEQFF
v_gene: TRBV7-9; j_gene: TRBJ2-1; CDR3aa: CASSGDFSYNEQFF
v_gene: TRBV7-9; j_gene: TRBJ2-7; CDR3aa: CASSSLNYEQYF
v_gene: TRBV29-1; j_gene: TRBJ2-7; CDR3aa: CSVDEGAHQEQYF
v_gene: TRBV29-1; j_gene: TRBJ2-2; CDR3aa: CSAQRDSNTGELFF
v_gene: TRBV4-3; j_gene: TRBJ1-2; CDR3aa: CASSQESGTYGYTF
v_gene: TRBV7-8; j_gene: TRBJ2-1; CDR3aa: CASSLSRGQVSYNEQFF
v_gene: TRBV7-9; j_gene: TRBJ2-7; CDR3aa: CASSLEGLRQYF
v_gene: TRBV21-1; j_gene: TRBJ1-1; CDR3aa: CASGDRGVNTEAFF
v_gene: TRBV28; j_gene: TRBJ2-5; CDR3aa: CASSPPREGKETQYF
v_gene: TRBV28; j_gene: TRBJ1-1; CDR3aa: CASSRTGTTEAFF
v_gene: TRBV29-1; j_gene: TRBJ2-7; CDR3aa: CSTRQGAYEQYF
v_gene: TRBV29-1; j_gene: TRBJ1-1; CDR3aa: CSVASQAGAEAFF
v_gene: TRBV19; j_gene: TRBJ2-1; CDR3aa: CASIQTSGYYNEQFF
v_gene: TRBV7-2; j_gene: TRBJ1-1; CDR3aa: CASSFPREPTPMNTEAFF
v_gene: TRBV15; j_gene: TRBJ1-1; CDR3aa: CATSIPGRENTEAFF
v_gene: TRBV4-3; j_gene: TRBJ2-2; CDR3aa: CASSQPGGTGELFF
v_gene: TRBV29-1; j_gene: TRBJ1-2; CDR3aa: CSVEVEGSWYGYTF
v_gene: TRBV4-1; j_gene: TRBJ2-1; CDR3aa: CASSLNSGASYNEQFF
v_gene: TRBV2; j_gene: TRBJ2-7; CDR3aa: CASTDSPFSYEQYF
v_gene: TRBV29-1; j_gene: TRBJ2-1; CDR3aa: CSVEGGREYEQFF
v_gene: TRBV25-1; j_gene: TRBJ2-7; CDR3aa: CASSDRQAWEQYF
v_gene: TRBV27; j_gene: TRBJ2-7; CDR3aa: CASRLYPSSYEQYF
v_gene: TRBV27; j_gene: TRBJ2-3; CDR3aa: CASSLSGSTDTQYF
v_gene: TRBV11-2; j_gene: TRBJ2-1; CDR3aa: CASSRETSGILGEQFF
v_gene: TRBV11-2; j_gene: TRBJ2-3; CDR3aa: CASSSELAGGQDTQYF
v_gene: TRBV27; j_gene: TRBJ2-7; CDR3aa: CASSLQVTSHEQYF
v_gene: TRBV19; j_gene: TRBJ2-7; CDR3aa: CASSITSSSYEQYF
v_gene: TRBV7-2; j_gene: TRBJ2-3; CDR3aa: CASSWMQDTQYF
v_gene: TRBV7-9; j_gene: TRBJ2-7; CDR3aa: CASSLQSSYEQYF
v_gene: TRBV5-1; j_gene: TRBJ2-3; CDR3aa: CASSFAGSPPTDTQYF
v_gene: TRBV9; j_gene: TRBJ2-1; CDR3aa: CASSAGLAGAYNEQFF
v_gene: TRBV2; j_gene: TRBJ2-7; CDR3aa: CASSAPGTGDPLWEQYF
v_gene: TRBV6-6; j_gene: TRBJ1-3; CDR3aa: CASSYSTEGNTIYF
v_gene: TRBV4-2; j_gene: TRBJ2-7; CDR3aa: CASSRDFLSGSYEQYF
v_gene: TRBV27; j_gene: TRBJ2-3; CDR3aa: CASSKDRGPDTQYF